This T cell receptor (beta chain) originates from a study of a mutant IDH1 vaccine in newly diagnosed glioma. Notes on this clone: The antigen remains undetermined.

The V and J ends lost 2 bases and 4 bases respectively, with 5 bases between them. Germline CDR1 is MNHNS and CDR2 is SASEGT. There are 12 residues in the CDR3. Profiled with immunoSEQ multiplex PCR; TCRdb holds only in-frame clones, not every one. The sample carries approximately 70,000 clones, approximately 80% recorded once. The time point: week 23, last vaccination. Doses comprised 300 ug of mutant IDH1 20-mer peptide each, plus topical imiquimod. Material: PBMCs, obtained from a glioma patient whose treatment included an IDH1 peptide vaccine. The TCR comes from a man younger than 30 with glioma. The chain links TRBV6-1 to TRBJ1-2; no reliable D call. In DNA form, the CDR3 reads TGTGCCAGCAGTGAATTCGGCTATGGCTACACCTTC. It encodes CASSEFGYGYTF.